The 4 T cell receptor beta chains below were found in one sample sequenced in a study of CD8 T cells in Susac syndrome. When the RNA was reverse transcribed, random hexamers were used with an input of about 0.5 to 1 ug. TCRdb redid the calling of the immunoSEQ multiplex PCR reads with MiXCR, one entry per CDR3 protein. There are 350,000 to 550,000 distinct CDR3 sequences in the sample; around 83% occur only once, and approximately 0.12% lies in the top ten. Sequenced material: CD8+ T cells from PBMCs. These TCRs come from a human donor with multiple sclerosis.

This clonotype was seen more than once but under ten times. The gene calls are TRBV6-1 and TRBJ1-5; tentative D call: TRBD1 (5 bases). Germline CDR1 MNHNS, CDR2 SASEGT. The CDR3 has 15 residues. V was clipped by 6 bases and J by 4 bases, with 16 bases between them. The CDR3 reads CASRIFWDVNQPQHF. In DNA, the CDR3 is TGTGCCAGCAGAATCTTTTGGGACGTGAATCAGCCCCAGCATTTT.

This rearrangement joins TRBV11-2 to TRBJ2-7, with D unclear. The CDR3 loop spans 10 amino acids. In germline, CDR1 is SGHAT, CDR2 FQNNGV. Trimming left V 1 base short and J 6 bases short, with 1 base between. DNA of the CDR3: TGTGCCAGCAGCTTAGCCGAGCAGTACTTC. Amino acids: CASSLAEQYF.

This clonotype was found once. The V call is TRBV7-3, the J call TRBJ2-5; D is ambiguous. The CDR3 runs to 16 residues. Trimming stripped 1 base from V and 2 bases from J, with 14 bases between. Per germline, CDR1 SGHTA and CDR2 FQGTGA. The CDR3 sequence: CASSLSFSAVQETQYF. In DNA, the CDR3 is TGTGCCAGCAGCTTAAGTTTTTCGGCAGTTCAAGAGACCCAGTACTTC.

The chain uses TRBV6-5 and TRBJ1-2; the D gene is possibly TRBD1 (5 bases). Trimming pared 2 bases from V and 2 bases from J, leaving 15 bases between. This CDR3 comprises 16 residues. Per germline, CDR1 MNHEY and CDR2 SVGAGI. CDR3 in amino acids: CASSYHSQGPNYGYTF. CDR3 DNA: TGTGCCAGCAGTTACCATAGTCAGGGACCCAACTATGGCTACACCTTC.